The 10 T cell receptor beta chains below come from one sample, sequenced in a study of graft-versus-host responses after intestinal transplantation (dated by TCRdb to about 2021). Receptor amplification or capture employed the immunoSEQ multiplex PCR assay. The table was pulled from immuneACCESS by TCRdb, which kept in-frame rearrangements only. Such tables lose some clones; where checked, under half of the loss comes from unresolved V genes, and the rest has no known cause. The table for this sample lists under 15,000 clones; approximately 28% of them were counted only once. Jointly, the top ten make up approximately 2.9% of the sample. The time point tag for this specimen amounts to: cells obtained before transplantation from donor or recipient. Mixed lymphocyte reactions plated around 200,000 CFSE-labeled pre-transplant responders with around 200,000 irradiated violet-dye-labeled stimulators and were cultured for 6 days.

Sequencing was performed on alloreactive CD8+ T cells from a mixed lymphocyte reaction culture, taken before intestinal transplant. The cell subset or site label corresponds to: CFSE-low proliferating T cells sorted from approximately six-day pre-transplant mixed lymphocyte reaction (GvH or HvG direction). The receptors stem from a human patient who received an intestinal transplant.

Only a few counts were recorded for this clone. The chain has TRBV6-5 and TRBJ1-1, with D unclear. The CDR3 runs to 12 residues. V was cut by 0 bases and J by 7 bases, with 6 bases left in between. Germline values: CDR1 MNHEY, CDR2 SVGAGI. In DNA, the CDR3 is TGTGCCAGCAGTTACTCAGGCTATGAAGCTTTCTTT. Translated: CASSYSGYEAFF.

This clone was observed a single time. The rearrangement links TRBV27 to TRBJ2-7; TRBD2 might be the D (6 bases). V lost 4 bases, J lost 4 bases, and 11 bases lay in between. Germline V lookup: CDR1 MNHEY, CDR2 SMNVEV (reference sequence). The CDR3 is 13 residues long. The CDR3 nucleotides read TGTGCCAGCAGTTACCGGGAGTTATACGAGCAGTACTTC. This translates into CASSYRELYEQYF.

V usage is TRBV19 and J usage is TRBJ1-5, with D unclear. Trimming stripped 4 bases from V and 2 bases from J, with 9 bases between. CDR3 length: 14 amino acids. Germline lookup yields CDR1 LNHDA and CDR2 SQIVND (reference sequence). The CDR3: CASSTDGGNQPQHF. Here the CDR3 DNA reads TGTGCCAGTAGTACGGACGGGGGCAATCAGCCCCAGCATTTT. The variable domain in full, with the rest retrieved from reference TRBV19 and TRBJ1-5, is DGGITQSPKYLFRKEGQNVTLSCEQNLNHDAMYWYRQDPGQGLRLIYYSQIVNDFQKGDIAEGYSVSREKKESFPLTVTSAQKNPTAFYLCASSTDGGNQPQHFGDGTRLSIL.

The chain is built from TRBV6-6 and TRBJ1-5; D is unresolved. The CDR3 extends over 13 amino acids. The V end was cut by 10 bases, the J end by 5 bases, with 15 bases between. The germline gives CDR1 MNHNY, CDR2 SVGAGI (reference sequence). CDR3 protein: CATAENVYQPQHF. In nucleotides, the CDR3 is TGTGCCACCGCAGAGAACGTTTATCAGCCCCAGCATTTT.

The rearrangement links TRBV6-6 to TRBJ2-7, with 7 positions matching TRBD2. Trimming took 0 bases from V and 4 from J; bases not matched to a gene: 6. The V gene's germline CDR1 is MNHNY and CDR2 SVGAGI (reference sequence). This CDR3 contains 15 residues. The CDR3 spells CASSYSKSGDYEQYF. In nucleotides, the CDR3 is TGTGCCAGCAGTTACTCGAAGAGCGGGGATTACGAGCAGTACTTC.

This clone has just a few counts. V usage is TRBV2 and J usage is TRBJ2-3, with 9 bases fitting TRBD2. From germline, CDR1 is SNHLY and CDR2 FYNNEI. V trimming: 7 bases; J trimming: 3 bases; junction bases outside the gene matches: 14. CDR3 size: 17 residues. CDR3 region: CASTAERRGGRTDTQYF. The CDR3 coding sequence is TGTGCCAGCACCGCCGAGCGGCGGGGGGGCAGAACAGATACGCAGTATTTT. Filled out from reference TRBV2 and TRBJ2-3, the complete variable domain reads EPEVTQTPSHQVTQMGQEVILRCVPISNHLYFYWYRQILGQKVEFLVSFYNNEISEKSEIFDDQFSVERPDGSNFTLKIRSTKLEDSAMYFCASTAERRGGRTDTQYFGPGTRLTVL.

This clone came up a few times. The chain has TRBV2 and TRBJ2-1, with D possibly matching TRBD1 (5 bases). V lost 2 bases to trimming and J lost 8 bases, with 16 bases between them. Germline CDR1 and CDR2: SNHLY and FYNNEI. There are 15 residues in the CDR3. CDR3 loop: CASSELGALAHEQFF. For the CDR3, the DNA is TGTGCCAGCAGTGAACTAGGGGCCCTGGCCCATGAGCAGTTCTTC.

This clone was detected only a few times. The chain has TRBV28 and TRBJ1-4, with 10 bases aligning to TRBD1. Losses at the gene ends were 5 bases for V and 2 bases for J; bases not matched to a gene: 2. The CDR3 totals 15 residues. Germline lookup yields CDR1 MDHEN and CDR2 SYDVKM. CDR3 nucleotide sequence: TGTGCCAGCAGTCCGGGACAGGGGACTAATGAAAAACTGTTTTTT. Its protein is CASSPGQGTNEKLFF.

This clone appeared a few times. The rearrangement joins TRBV6-1 to TRBJ1-5; D is perhaps TRBD1 (6 bases). The CDR3 loop spans 13 amino acids. Germline assignment: CDR1 MNHNS and CDR2 SASEGT. The V end was cut by 6 bases, the J end by 9 bases, with 15 bases between. This CDR3 is CASSQTGIRPQHF. For the CDR3, the DNA is TGTGCCAGCAGCCAAACAGGGATTCGGCCCCAGCATTTT.

This clone was counted between two and nine times. V usage is TRBV29-1 and J usage is TRBJ2-3, with 7 bases that match TRBD1. In germline, CDR1 is SQVTM, CDR2 ANQGSEA. The V segment lost 4 bases and the J segment 8 bases; nucleotides outside the gene matches: 12. The length of the CDR3 is 14 residues. The CDR3 bases are TGCAGCGTTGGAGGGGGCTGTTACGCTTGTACGCAGTATTTT. This sequence encodes CSVGGGCYACTQYF.